This passage covers 10 T cell receptor beta chains from one sample sequenced in a study of cytomegalovirus exposure and HLA in healthy donors. The PCR had 60 Vbeta and 13 Jbeta primers. Repertoires were generated with immunoSEQ multiplex PCR, while TCRdb's copy carries only in-frame clones and drops some. The table shows 150,000 to 200,000 clones, with roughly 76% occurring only once. Material for sequencing was PBMCs. All receptors derive from a human donor in good health.

J is TRBJ2-1 and V is TRBV4-1; 11 nucleotides align to TRBD2. The CDR3 runs to 16 residues. The ends lost 0 bases at V and 9 bases at J; junction bases unmatched: 7. Germline V lookup: CDR1 MGHRA, CDR2 YSYEKL. CDR3 sequence: CASSQDRSGGAAEQFF. For the CDR3, the DNA is TGCGCCAGCAGCCAAGATCGTAGCGGGGGGGCCGCTGAGCAGTTCTTC.

The table lists this clone with a few counts. This chain uses TRBV11-3 with TRBJ2-3; D possibly corresponds to TRBD2 (6 bases). Deletions cut 3 bases from V and 0 bases from J, with 7 bases between. The CDR3 contains 14 residues. Germline V gene lookup returns CDR1 SGHNT and CDR2 YENEEA. CDR3 sequence: CASSFGGSTDTQYF. The CDR3, as DNA: TGTGCCAGCAGCTTCGGAGGGAGCACAGATACGCAGTATTTT.

The genes are TRBV7-9 and TRBJ1-2, with TRBD1 identical over 8 bases. Trimming took 1 base from V and 4 from J; bases not matched to a gene: 8. The germline gives CDR1 SEHNR, CDR2 FQNEAQ (reference sequence). The CDR3 runs to 16 residues. For the CDR3, the DNA is TGTGCCAGCAGCTTAGGCGGGACAGGTGGGGCCTATGGCTACACCTTC. This codes for CASSLGGTGGAYGYTF.

The V and J genes are TRBV6-5 and TRBJ2-1; a weak D match, TRBD2 (7 bases). Germline CDR1 is MNHEY and CDR2 is SVGAGI. V lost 1 base, J lost 7 bases, and 14 bases lay in between. CDR3 length: 15 residues. The CDR3 nucleotides read TGTGCCAGCAGTTACTGGGCGGGGGCTGAGAATGAGCAGTTCTTC. Amino acid sequence: CASSYWAGAENEQFF.

The table lists this clone with a few counts. The chain carries TRBV5-4 and TRBJ2-3; a weak D match, TRBD1 (5 bases). The ends were cut back, 0 bases at V and 2 bases at J, with 13 bases in the middle. Germline CDR1 SGHNT, CDR2 YYREEE (reference sequence). This CDR3 is built from 16 residues. The CDR3 sequence is CASSLGGREYTDTQYF. The DNA for the CDR3 is TGTGCCAGCAGCTTGGGCGGCAGGGAATACACAGATACGCAGTATTTT.

The chain couples TRBV4-2 to TRBJ1-5, with 11 nucleotides matching TRBD1. The germline CDR1 and CDR2 sequences are LGHNA and YNFKEQ. The J segment lost 7 bases and the V segment lost 4 bases, leaving 0 bases of the junction unmatched. There are 13 residues in the CDR3. The CDR3 loop reads CASSRDRGQPQHF. In nucleotides, the CDR3 is TGTGCCAGCAGCCGGGACAGGGGGCAGCCCCAGCATTTT.

This clone came up a few times. This chain links TRBV10-3 with TRBJ2-5; 9 positions match TRBD1. CDR1 and CDR2 (germline): ENHRY, SYGVKD. This CDR3 is built from 20 residues. J lost 5 bases, V lost 2 bases, and 21 bases had no gene match. The CDR3 region is CAISEPKQATGTGIRETQYF. CDR3 sequence (DNA): TGTGCCATCAGTGAGCCAAAACAAGCTACCGGGACAGGGATTAGGGAGACCCAGTACTTC.

This clone was observed at least ten times. The CDR3: CASRTGLAGTDTQYF. The CDR3 DNA follows: TGTGCCAGCAGAACGGGACTAGCGGGCACAGATACGCAGTATTTT. The rearrangement links TRBV6-5 to TRBJ2-3, with 11 bases lining up with TRBD2. The CDR3 loop spans 15 amino acids. The germline CDR1 and CDR2 sequences are MNHEY and SVGAGI. Trimming removed 6 bases from V and 1 base from J; junction bases left unmatched: 3.

V and J are TRBV10-2 and TRBJ2-1; TRBD2 matches at 11 bases. The junction had 8 bases not matched to a gene; V was cut back by 4 bases and J by 0 bases. There are 18 residues in the CDR3. Germline CDR1 is WSHSY and CDR2 is SAAADI. The CDR3 DNA sequence: TGCGCCAGCAGTGCACTAGCGGGGGACTCTAGCTCCTACAATGAGCAGTTCTTC. Residues: CASSALAGDSSSYNEQFF.

A few counts support this clone. J is TRBJ2-7 and V is TRBV7-9, with TRBD1 as a possible D gene (6 bases). This CDR3 is 15 amino acids long. CDR1 and CDR2 (germline): SEHNR, FQNEAQ (reference sequence). Between the trimmed V and J ends, which lost 6 bases and 5 bases, there was a span of 20 bases. CDR3 protein: CASSRVTGTLNEQYF. The CDR3 bases are TGTGCCAGCAGTCGAGTGACCGGGACACTCAACGAGCAGTACTTC.